A selection of T cell receptor beta chains follows, all from one sample in a study of human T cells and chemical hapten exposure. TCRdb passed the reads through MiXCR, listing each CDR3 protein once. The data show about 120,000 distinct CDR3 sequences, about 7.7% seen once. The specimen was whole blood. Receptor source: a human donor in good health. Some clones in this sample may be carry-over from other donors' samples. CDR3s include the opening cysteine and the closing phenylalanine or tryptophan. The D gene is left open where the match is weak. Some rows have no size entry. The others give once, few or many, or a class for an expanded clone.

TRBV7-2,NA,NA,TRBJ2-3,CASSPRYTDTQYF,TGTGCCAGCAGCCCCCGTTACACAGATACGCAGTATTTT
TRBV10-3,NA,few,TRBJ1-2,CANAGTDSFYGYTF,TGTGCCAACGCCGGGACGGACTCCTTCTATGGCTACACCTTC
TRBV6-5,NA,few,TRBJ2-7,CASSYEGSSYEQYF,TGTGCCAGCAGTTATGAGGGAAGCTCCTACGAGCAGTACTTC
TRBV20-1,TRBD1,few,TRBJ1-1,CSARETPRQGRDTEAFF,TGCAGTGCTAGAGAGACCCCACGACAGGGCAGAGACACTGAAGCTTTCTTT
TRBV30,NA,few,TRBJ2-1,CAWSVRKGTGNEQFF,TGTGCCTGGAGTGTAAGGAAAGGGACGGGGAATGAGCAGTTCTTC
TRBV5-1,NA,NA,TRBJ2-7,CASSGSLQGGSSYEQYF,TGCGCCAGCAGCGGCAGTCTACAGGGTGGGAGCTCCTACGAGCAGTACTTC
TRBV6-5,NA,NA,TRBJ1-4,CASSYDGGVDEKLFF,TGTGCCAGCAGTTATGATGGTGGGGTCGATGAAAAACTGTTTTTT
TRBV5-1,NA,NA,TRBJ2-5,CASSGAGQETQYF,TGCGCCAGCAGTGGGGCAGGCCAAGAGACCCAGTACTTC
TRBV13,NA,many,TRBJ2-1,CASSLAGTEQFF,TGTGCCAGCAGCTTAGCCGGTACTGAGCAGTTCTTC
TRBV12-3/TRBV12-4,NA,many,TRBJ2-5,CASSSPSKPQYF,TGTGCCAGCAGTTCCCCGTCGAAACCCCAGTACTTC
TRBV11-2,NA,many,TRBJ1-3,CASSYASSGNTIYF,TGTGCCAGCAGTTACGCGAGCTCTGGAAACACCATATATTTT
TRBV5-1,TRBD2,many,TRBJ2-1,CASSLRLAGPYNEQFF,TGCGCCAGCAGCTTGAGGCTAGCGGGCCCCTACAATGAGCAGTTCTTC
TRBV5-1,NA,few,TRBJ1-1,CASSLVTGVGTEAFF,TGCGCCAGCAGCTTGGTTACGGGCGTCGGCACTGAAGCTTTCTTT
TRBV7-8,NA,many,TRBJ1-1,CASSLGAGDVNTEAFF,TGTGCCAGCAGCTTAGGGGCAGGAGATGTGAACACTGAAGCTTTCTTT
TRBV9,TRBD2,many,TRBJ2-5,CASSVASGTSLYQETQYF,TGTGCCAGCAGCGTAGCTAGCGGGACCTCCTTGTACCAAGAGACCCAGTACTTC
TRBV5-1,TRBD2,NA,TRBJ2-2,CASSLAPGLARGNTGELFF,TGCGCCAGCAGCTTGGCCCCGGGACTAGCTCGCGGGAACACCGGGGAGCTGTTTTTT
TRBV2,NA,NA,TRBJ1-2,CASSTTNYGYTF,TGTGCCAGCAGTACCACTAACTATGGCTACACCTTC
TRBV25-1,TRBD1,NA,TRBJ2-5,CASSEYRQGQETQYF,TGTGCCAGCAGTGAATATCGACAGGGACAAGAGACCCAGTACTTC
TRBV5-1,NA,NA,TRBJ2-7,CASSSINSYEQYF,TGCGCCAGCAGCTCTATAAACTCCTACGAGCAGTACTTC
TRBV7-9,NA,NA,TRBJ1-2,CASSPTGLFGYTF,TGTGCCAGCAGCCCTACAGGGCTTTTTGGCTACACCTTC
TRBV20-1,NA,NA,TRBJ2-7,CSARGEGSYEQYF,TGCAGTGCTAGAGGGGAAGGGAGCTACGAGCAGTACTTC